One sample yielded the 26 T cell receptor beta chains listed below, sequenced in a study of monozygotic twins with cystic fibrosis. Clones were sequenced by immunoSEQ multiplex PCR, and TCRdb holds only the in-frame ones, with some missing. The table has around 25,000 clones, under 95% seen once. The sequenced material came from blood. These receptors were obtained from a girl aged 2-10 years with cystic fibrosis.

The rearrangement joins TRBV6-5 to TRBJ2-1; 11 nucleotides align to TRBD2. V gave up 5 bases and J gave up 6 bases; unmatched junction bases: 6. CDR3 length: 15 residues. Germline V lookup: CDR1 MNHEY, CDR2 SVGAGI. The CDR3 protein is CASSLLAGAGNEQFF. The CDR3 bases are TGTGCCAGCAGTCTACTAGCGGGGGCCGGCAATGAGCAGTTCTTC.

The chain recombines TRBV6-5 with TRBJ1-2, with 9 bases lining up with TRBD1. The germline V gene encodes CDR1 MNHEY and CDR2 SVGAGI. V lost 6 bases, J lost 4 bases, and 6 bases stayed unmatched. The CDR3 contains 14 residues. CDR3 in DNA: TGTGCCAGCAGATTTACAGGGGGCGCCTATGGCTACACCTTC. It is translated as CASRFTGGAYGYTF.

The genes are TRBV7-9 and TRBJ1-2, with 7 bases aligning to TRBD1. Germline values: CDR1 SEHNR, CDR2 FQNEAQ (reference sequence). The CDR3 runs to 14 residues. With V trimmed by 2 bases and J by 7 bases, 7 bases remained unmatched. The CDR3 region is CASSLLEGAGGYTF. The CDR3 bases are TGTGCCAGCAGCTTATTGGAGGGGGCGGGTGGCTACACCTTC.

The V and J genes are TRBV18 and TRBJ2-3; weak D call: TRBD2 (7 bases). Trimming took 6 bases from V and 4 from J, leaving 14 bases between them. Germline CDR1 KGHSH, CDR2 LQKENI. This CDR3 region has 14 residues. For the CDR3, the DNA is TGTGCCAGCTCTGCTGGCGGGGGCGCAGATACGCAGTATTTT. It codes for CASSAGGGADTQYF.

CDR3 bases: TGCGCCAGCAGCCAAAACGGGGACAGTCCCTTCTATGGCTACACCTTC. Translation: CASSQNGDSPFYGYTF. The J gene is TRBJ1-2, the V gene TRBV4-3; TRBD1 agrees at 7 bases. V was pared by 2 bases and J by 4 bases, with 10 bases of the junction left unmatched. This CDR3 is 16 amino acids long. Per germline, CDR1 LGHNA and CDR2 YSLEER.

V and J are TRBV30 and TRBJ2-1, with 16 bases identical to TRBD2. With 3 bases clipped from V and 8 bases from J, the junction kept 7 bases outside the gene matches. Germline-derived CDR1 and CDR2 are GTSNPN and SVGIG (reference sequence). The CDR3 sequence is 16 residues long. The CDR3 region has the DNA TGTGCCTGGAGCGCCGGGACTAGCGGGGGGGCCTATGAGCAGTTCTTC. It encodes CAWSAGTSGGAYEQFF.

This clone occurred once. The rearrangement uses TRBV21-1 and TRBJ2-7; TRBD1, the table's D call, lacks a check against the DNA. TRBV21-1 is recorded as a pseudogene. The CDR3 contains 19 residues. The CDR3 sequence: CASSKKESSRDRAFYEQYF. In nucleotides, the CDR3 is TGTGCCAGCAGCAAAAAAGAGAGCAGCCGGGACAGGGCTTTTTACGAGCAGTACTTC.

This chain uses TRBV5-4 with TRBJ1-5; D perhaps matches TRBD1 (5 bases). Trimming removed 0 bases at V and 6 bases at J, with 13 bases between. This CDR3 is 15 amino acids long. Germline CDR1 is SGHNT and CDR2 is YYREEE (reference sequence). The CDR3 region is CASSLDAEGLQPQHF. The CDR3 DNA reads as TGTGCCAGCAGCTTGGACGCCGAGGGGCTTCAGCCCCAGCATTTT. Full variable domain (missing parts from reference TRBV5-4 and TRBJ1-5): ETGVTQSPTHLIKTRGQQVTLRCSSQSGHNTVSWYQQALGQGPQFIFQYYREEENGRGNFPPRFSGLQFPNYSSELNVNALELDDSALYLCASSLDAEGLQPQHFGDGTRLSIL.

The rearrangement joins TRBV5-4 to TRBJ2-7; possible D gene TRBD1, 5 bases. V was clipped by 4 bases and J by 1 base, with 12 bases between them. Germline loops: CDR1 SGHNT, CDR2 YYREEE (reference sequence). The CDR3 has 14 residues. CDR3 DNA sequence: TGTGCCAGCAGCCCAAGGACACCTTCCTACGAGCAGTACTTC. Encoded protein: CASSPRTPSYEQYF. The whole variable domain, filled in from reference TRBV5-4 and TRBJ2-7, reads ETGVTQSPTHLIKTRGQQVTLRCSSQSGHNTVSWYQQALGQGPQFIFQYYREEENGRGNFPPRFSGLQFPNYSSELNVNALELDDSALYLCASSPRTPSYEQYFGPGTRLTVT.

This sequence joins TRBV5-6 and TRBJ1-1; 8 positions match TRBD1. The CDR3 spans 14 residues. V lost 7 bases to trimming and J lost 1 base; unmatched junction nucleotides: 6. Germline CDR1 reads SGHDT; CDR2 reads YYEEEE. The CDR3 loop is CASGWTGRNTEAFF. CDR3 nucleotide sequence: TGTGCCAGCGGATGGACAGGGAGGAACACTGAAGCTTTCTTT.

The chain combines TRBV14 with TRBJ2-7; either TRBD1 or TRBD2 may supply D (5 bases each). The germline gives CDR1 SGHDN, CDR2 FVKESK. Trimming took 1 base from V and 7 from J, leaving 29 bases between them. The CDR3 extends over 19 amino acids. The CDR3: CASSQVPGWDGTGLGEQYF. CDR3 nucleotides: TGTGCCAGCAGCCAAGTACCGGGCTGGGACGGGACGGGTCTGGGAGAGCAGTACTTC.

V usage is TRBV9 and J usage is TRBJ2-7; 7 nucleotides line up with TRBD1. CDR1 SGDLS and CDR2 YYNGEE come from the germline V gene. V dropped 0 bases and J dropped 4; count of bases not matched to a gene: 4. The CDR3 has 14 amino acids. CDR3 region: CASSVGQGMYEQYF. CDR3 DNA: TGTGCCAGCAGCGTAGGACAGGGAATGTACGAGCAGTACTTC.

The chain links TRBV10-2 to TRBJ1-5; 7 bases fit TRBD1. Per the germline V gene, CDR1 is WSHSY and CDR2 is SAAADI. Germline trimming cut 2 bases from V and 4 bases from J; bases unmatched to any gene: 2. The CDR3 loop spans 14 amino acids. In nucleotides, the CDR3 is TGCGCCAGCAGTGAGCCGACAGGGAATCAGCCCCAGCATTTT. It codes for CASSEPTGNQPQHF.

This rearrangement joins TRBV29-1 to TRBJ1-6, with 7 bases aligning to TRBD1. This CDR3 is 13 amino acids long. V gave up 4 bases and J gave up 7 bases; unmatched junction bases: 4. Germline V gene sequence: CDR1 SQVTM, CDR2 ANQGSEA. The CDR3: CSVATGWNSPLHF. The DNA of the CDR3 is TGCAGCGTTGCGACAGGGTGGAATTCACCCCTCCACTTT.

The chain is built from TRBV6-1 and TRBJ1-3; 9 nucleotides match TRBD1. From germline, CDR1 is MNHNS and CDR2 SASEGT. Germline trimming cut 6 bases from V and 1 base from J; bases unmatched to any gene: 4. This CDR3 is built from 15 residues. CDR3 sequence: CASSLQGASGNTIYF. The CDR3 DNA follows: TGTGCCAGCAGCCTACAGGGGGCGTCTGGAAACACCATATATTTT.

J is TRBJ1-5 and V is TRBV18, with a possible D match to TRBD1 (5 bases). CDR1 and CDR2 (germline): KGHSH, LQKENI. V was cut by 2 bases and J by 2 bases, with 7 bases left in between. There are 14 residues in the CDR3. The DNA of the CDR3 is TGTGCCAGCTCACCAGTAGGGGGCAATCAGCCCCAGCATTTT. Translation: CASSPVGGNQPQHF. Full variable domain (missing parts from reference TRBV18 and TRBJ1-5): NAGVMQNPRHLVRRRGQEARLRCSPMKGHSHVYWYRQLPEEGLKFMVYLQKENIIDESGMPKERFSAEFPKEGPSILRIQQVVRGDSAAYFCASSPVGGNQPQHFGDGTRLSIL.

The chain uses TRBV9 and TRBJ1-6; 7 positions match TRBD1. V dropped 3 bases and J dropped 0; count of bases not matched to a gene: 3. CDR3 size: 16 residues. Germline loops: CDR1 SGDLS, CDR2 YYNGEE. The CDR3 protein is CASSEDRDSYNSPLHF. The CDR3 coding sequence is TGTGCCAGCAGCGAAGACAGGGACTCCTATAATTCACCCCTCCACTTT. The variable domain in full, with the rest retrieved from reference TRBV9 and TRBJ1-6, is DSGVTQTPKHLITATGQRVTLRCSPRSGDLSVYWYQQSLDQGLQFLIQYYNGEERAKGNILERFSAQQFPDLHSELNLSSLELGDSALYFCASSEDRDSYNSPLHFGNGTRLTVT.

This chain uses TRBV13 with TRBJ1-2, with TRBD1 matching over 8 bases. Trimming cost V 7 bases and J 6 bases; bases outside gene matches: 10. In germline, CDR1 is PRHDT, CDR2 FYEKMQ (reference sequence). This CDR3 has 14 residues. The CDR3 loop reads CASTDTGQGHGYTF. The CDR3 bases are TGTGCCAGCACCGATACTGGACAGGGTCATGGCTACACCTTC. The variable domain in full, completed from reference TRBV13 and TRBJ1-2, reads AAGVIQSPRHLIKEKRETATLKCYPIPRHDTVYWYQQGPGQDPQFLISFYEKMQSDKGSIPDRFSAQQFSDYHSELNMSSLELGDSALYFCASTDTGQGHGYTFGSGTRLTVV.

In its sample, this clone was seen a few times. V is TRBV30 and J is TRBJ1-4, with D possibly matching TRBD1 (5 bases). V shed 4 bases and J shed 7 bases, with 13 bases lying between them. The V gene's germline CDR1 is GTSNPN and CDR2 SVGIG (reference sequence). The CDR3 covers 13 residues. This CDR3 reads CAWTTDVGEKLFF. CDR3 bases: TGTGCCTGGACGACAGACGTGGGTGAAAAACTGTTTTTT.

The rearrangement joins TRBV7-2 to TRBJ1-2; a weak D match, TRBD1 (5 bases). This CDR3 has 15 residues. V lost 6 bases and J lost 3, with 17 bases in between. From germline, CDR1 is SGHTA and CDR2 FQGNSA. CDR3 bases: TGTGCCAGCAGTTCTCCCGGAGGGGTGGACTATGGCTACACCTTC. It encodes CASSSPGGVDYGYTF.

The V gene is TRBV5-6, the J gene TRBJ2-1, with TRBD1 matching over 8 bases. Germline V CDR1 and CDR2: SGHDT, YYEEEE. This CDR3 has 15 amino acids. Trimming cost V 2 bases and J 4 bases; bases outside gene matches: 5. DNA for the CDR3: TGTGCCAGCAGCTTCGGACAGGGCTCTTACAATGAGCAGTTCTTC. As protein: CASSFGQGSYNEQFF.

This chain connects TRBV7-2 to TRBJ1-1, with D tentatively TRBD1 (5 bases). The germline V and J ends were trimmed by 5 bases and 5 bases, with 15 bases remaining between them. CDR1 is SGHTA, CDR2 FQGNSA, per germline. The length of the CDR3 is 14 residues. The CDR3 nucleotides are TGTGCCAGCAGCCTATGGCAGGGCCTAACTGAAGCTTTCTTT. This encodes CASSLWQGLTEAFF.

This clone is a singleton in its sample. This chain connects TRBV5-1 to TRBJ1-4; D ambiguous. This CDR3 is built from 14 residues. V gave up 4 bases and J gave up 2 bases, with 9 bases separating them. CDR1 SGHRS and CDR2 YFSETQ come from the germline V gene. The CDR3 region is CASSESATNEKLFF. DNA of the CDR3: TGCGCCAGCAGCGAATCCGCCACTAATGAAAAACTGTTTTTT. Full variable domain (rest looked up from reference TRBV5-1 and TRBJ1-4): KAGVTQTPRYLIKTRGQQVTLSCSPISGHRSVSWYQQTPGQGLQFLFEYFSETQRNKGNFPGRFSGRQFSNSRSEMNVSTLELGDSALYLCASSESATNEKLFFGSGTQLSVL.

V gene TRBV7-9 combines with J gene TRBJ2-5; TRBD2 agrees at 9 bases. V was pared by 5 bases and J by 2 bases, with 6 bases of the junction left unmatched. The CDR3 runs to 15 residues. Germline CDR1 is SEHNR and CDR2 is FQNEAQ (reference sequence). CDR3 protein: CASSRAGGLQETQYF. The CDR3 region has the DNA TGTGCCAGCAGCAGAGCGGGGGGCCTTCAAGAGACCCAGTACTTC.

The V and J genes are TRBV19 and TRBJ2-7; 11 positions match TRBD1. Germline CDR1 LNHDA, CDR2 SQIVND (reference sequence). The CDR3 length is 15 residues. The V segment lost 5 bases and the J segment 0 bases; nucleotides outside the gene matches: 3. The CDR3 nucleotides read TGTGCCAGTAGTCGGGGGACAGGGGGCTCCTACGAGCAGTACTTC. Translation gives CASSRGTGGSYEQYF.

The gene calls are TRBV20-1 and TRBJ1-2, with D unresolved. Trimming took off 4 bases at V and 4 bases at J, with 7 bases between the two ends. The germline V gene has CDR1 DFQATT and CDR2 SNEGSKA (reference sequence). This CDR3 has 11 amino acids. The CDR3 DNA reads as TGCAGTGCTAAGCCGGGCTATGGCTACACCTTC. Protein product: CSAKPGYGYTF.